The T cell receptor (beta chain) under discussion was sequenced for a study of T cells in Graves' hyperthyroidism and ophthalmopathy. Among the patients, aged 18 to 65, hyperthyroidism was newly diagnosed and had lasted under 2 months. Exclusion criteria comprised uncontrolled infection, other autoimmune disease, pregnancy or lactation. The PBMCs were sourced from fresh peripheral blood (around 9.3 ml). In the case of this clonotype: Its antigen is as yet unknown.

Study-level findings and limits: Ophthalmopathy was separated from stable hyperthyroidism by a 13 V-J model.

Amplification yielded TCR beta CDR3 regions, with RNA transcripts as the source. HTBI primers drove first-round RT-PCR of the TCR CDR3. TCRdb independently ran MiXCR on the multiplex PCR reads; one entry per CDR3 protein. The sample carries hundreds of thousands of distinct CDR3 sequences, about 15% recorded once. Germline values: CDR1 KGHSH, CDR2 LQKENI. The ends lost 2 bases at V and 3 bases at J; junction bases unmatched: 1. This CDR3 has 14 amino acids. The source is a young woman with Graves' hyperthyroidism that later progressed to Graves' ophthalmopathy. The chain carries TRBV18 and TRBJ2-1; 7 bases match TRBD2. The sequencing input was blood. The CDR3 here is CASSPASGYNEQFF. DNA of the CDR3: TGTGCCAGCTCACCAGCTAGCGGCTACAATGAGCAGTTCTTC.